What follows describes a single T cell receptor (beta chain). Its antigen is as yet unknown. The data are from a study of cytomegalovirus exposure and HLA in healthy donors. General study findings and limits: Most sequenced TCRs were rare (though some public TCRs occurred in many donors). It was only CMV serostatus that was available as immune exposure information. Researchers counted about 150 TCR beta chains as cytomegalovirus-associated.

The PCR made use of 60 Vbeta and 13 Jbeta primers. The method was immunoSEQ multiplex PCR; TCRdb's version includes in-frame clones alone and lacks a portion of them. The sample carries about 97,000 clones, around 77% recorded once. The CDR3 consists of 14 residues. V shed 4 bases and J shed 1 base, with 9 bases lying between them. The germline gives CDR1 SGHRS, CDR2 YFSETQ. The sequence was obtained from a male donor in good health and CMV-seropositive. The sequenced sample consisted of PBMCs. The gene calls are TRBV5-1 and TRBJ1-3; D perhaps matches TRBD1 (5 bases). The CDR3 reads CASSRDFSGNTIYF. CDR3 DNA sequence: TGCGCCAGCAGCCGGGACTTTTCTGGAAACACCATATATTTT.